This TCR beta chain stems from a study of blood T cells in healthy people across ages. Across the whole study: Roughly one uniquely barcoded beta molecule per two T cells was captured. The study's findings and limits: The study found more naive CD4+ cells and higher diversity in long-lived than aged donors. Since the PBMCs were unsorted, naive and antigen-experienced cells could not be conclusively compared.

A remark on this clonotype: Its antigen is as yet unknown.

Trimming took off 3 bases at V and 1 base at J, with 7 bases between the two ends. From germline, CDR1 is LNHDA and CDR2 SQIVND (reference sequence). The CDR3 length is 13 residues. PCR was performed a second time for about 7 to 11 cycles using a sample-barcoded 5' primer and a J-beta primer mix. Each cDNA molecule carried a tag from a template-switch adaptor that contained 12 random nucleotides. Each CDR3 protein is one row after TCRdb ran MiXCR on the 5' RACE reads. Counted here are a few hundred thousand distinct CDR3 sequences, about 25% occurring once; the ten biggest clones make up roughly 28%.

The source material was blood. The receptor's source is a woman aged 65 to 85 in good health. The chain recombines TRBV19 with TRBJ2-7; D call uncertain. Here the CDR3 reads CASSITGSYEQYF. CDR3 nucleotides: TGTGCCAGTAGTATTACTGGATCCTACGAGCAGTACTTC.